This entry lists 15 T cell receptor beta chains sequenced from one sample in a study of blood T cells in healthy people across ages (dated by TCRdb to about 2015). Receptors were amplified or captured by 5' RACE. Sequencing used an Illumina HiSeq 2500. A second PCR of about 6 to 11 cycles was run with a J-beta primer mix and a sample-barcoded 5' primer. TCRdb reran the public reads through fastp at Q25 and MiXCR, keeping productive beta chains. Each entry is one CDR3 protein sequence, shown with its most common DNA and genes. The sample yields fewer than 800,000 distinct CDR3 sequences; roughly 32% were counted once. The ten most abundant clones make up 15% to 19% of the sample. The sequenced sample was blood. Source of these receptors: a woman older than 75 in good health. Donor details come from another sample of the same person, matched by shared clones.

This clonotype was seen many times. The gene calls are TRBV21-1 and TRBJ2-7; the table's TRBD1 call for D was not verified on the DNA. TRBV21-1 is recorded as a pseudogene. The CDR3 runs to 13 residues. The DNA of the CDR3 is TGTGAGGGGGGGCCTACCCCCTCCTACGAGCAGTACTTC. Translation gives CEGGPTPSYEQYF.

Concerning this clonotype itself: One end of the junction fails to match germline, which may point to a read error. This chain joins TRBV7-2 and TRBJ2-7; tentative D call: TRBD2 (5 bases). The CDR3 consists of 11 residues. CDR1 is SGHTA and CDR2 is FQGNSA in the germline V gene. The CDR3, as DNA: TGTGCCAACAGCTTAGGAGGAGAGCAGTACTTC. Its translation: CANSLGGEQYF.

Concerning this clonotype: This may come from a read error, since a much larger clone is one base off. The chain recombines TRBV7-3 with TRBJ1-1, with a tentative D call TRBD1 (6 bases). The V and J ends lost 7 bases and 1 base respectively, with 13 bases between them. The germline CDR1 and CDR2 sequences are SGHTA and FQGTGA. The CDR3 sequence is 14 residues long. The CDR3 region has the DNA TGTGCCAGCAAGGGGGGGGCTTCGAACACTGAAGCTTTCTTT. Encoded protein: CASKGGASNTEAFF.

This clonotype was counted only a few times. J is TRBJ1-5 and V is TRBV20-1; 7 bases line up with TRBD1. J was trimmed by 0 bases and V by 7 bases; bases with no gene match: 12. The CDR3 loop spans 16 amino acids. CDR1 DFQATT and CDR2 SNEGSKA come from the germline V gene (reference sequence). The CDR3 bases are TGCAGTGGCGCGCCCGCAGGGGGAATTAGCAATCAGCCCCAGCATTTT. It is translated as CSGAPAGGISNQPQHF.

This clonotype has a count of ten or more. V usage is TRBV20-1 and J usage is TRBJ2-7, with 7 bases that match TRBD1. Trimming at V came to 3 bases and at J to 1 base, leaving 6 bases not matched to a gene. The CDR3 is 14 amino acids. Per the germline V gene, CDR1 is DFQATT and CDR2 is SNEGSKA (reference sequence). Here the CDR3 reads CSARDPTGSYEQYF. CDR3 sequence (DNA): TGCAGTGCTAGGGACCCGACAGGGTCCTACGAGCAGTACTTC.

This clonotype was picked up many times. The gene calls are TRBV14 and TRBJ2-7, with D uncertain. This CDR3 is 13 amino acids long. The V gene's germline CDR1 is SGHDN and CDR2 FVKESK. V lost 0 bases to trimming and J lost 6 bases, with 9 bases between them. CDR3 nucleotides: TGTGCCAGCAGCCAAGAAGCAGCTCGCGAGCAGTACTTC. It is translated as CASSQEAAREQYF.

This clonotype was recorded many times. The DNA for the CDR3 is TGTGCCAGCGGAAACCCGGGACAGGGGGGCACTGAAGCTTTCTTT. Its protein is CASGNPGQGGTEAFF. The chain couples TRBV6-5 to TRBJ1-1; 11 nucleotides match TRBD1. This CDR3 is 15 amino acids long. V lost 8 bases to trimming and J lost 4 bases; unmatched junction nucleotides: 9. In germline, CDR1 is MNHEY, CDR2 SVGAGI.

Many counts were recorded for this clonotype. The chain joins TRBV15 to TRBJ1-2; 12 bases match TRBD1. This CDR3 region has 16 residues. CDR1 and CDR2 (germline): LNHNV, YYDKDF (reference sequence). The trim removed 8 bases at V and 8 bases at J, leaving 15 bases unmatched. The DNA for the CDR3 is TGTGCCACCGCCTTTAAACCGGGACAGGGGGCGCGAGGCTACACCTTC. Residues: CATAFKPGQGARGYTF.

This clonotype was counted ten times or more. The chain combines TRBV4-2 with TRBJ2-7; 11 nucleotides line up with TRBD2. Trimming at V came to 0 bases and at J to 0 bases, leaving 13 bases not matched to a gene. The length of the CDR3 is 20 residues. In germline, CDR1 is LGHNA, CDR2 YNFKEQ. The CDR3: CASSQDGLAGGLRSSYEQYF. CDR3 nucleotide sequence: TGTGCCAGCAGCCAAGATGGCCTAGCGGGGGGCCTGAGGAGCTCCTACGAGCAGTACTTC.

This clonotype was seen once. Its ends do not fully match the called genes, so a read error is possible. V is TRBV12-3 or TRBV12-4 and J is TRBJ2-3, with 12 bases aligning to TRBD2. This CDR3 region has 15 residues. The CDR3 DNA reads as TGTGCCAGCAGAGGACTAGCGGGGAGCACAGGTACGCAGTATTTT. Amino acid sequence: CASRGLAGSTGTQYF.

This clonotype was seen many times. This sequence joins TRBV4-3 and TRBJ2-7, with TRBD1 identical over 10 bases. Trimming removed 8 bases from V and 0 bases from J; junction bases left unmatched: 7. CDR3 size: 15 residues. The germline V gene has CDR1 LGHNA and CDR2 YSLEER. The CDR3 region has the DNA TGCGCCAGCTCACAGGGACAGGGGAGCTCCTACGAGCAGTACTTC. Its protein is CASSQGQGSSYEQYF.

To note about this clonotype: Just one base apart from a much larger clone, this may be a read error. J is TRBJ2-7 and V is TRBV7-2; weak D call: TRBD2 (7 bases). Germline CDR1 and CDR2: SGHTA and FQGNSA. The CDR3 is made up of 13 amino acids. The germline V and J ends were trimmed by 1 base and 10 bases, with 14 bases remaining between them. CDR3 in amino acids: CASSLGGGRAQYF. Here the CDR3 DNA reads TGTGCCAGCAGCTTAGGCGGGGGCCGAGCCCAGTACTTC.

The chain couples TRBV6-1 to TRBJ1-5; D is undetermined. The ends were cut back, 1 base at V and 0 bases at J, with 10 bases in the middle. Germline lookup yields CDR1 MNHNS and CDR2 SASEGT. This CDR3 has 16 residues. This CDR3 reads CASSEVVGSSNQPQHF. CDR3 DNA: TGTGCCAGCAGTGAAGTGGTAGGCAGTAGCAATCAGCCCCAGCATTTT.

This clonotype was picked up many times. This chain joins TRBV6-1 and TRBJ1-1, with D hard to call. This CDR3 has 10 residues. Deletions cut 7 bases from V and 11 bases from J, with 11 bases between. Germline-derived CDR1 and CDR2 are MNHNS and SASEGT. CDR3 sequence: CASMDGTAFF. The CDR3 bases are TGTGCCAGCATGGACGGTACGGCTTTCTTT.

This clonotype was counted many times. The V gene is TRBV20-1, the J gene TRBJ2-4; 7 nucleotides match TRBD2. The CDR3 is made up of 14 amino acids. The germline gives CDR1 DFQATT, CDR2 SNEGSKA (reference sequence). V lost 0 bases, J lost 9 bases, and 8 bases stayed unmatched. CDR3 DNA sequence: TGCAGTGCTAGAGATCCCGGGCCGGGGGGCATTCAGTACTTC. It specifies CSARDPGPGGIQYF.